These T cell receptor beta chains were read from a single sample in a study of T cell responses to AZD1222 COVID-19 vaccine. Method: immunoSEQ multiplex PCR; TCRdb's copy keeps in-frame clones and lacks some. Of tens of thousands of clones in the sample, about four fifths were seen once. Source: peripheral blood, taken 28 days after the second AZD1222 dose. The receptors were gathered from an adult who received the AZD1222 COVID-19 vaccine. CDR3s include the opening cysteine and the closing phenylalanine or tryptophan. Each record gives: J gene, clone size, V gene, D gene, CDR3 protein, CDR3 DNA. D genes are given only for firm matches. Clone size is not always given. Where it is, it says once, few, many or a class for expanded clones.

j_call: TRBJ1-4; clone_size: -; v_call: TRBV12-3/TRBV12-4; d_call: TRBD1; cdr3_aa: CASSIDRDEKLFF; cdr3_nt: TGTGCCAGCAGCATCGACAGGGATGAAAAACTGTTTTTT
j_call: TRBJ2-5; clone_size: -; v_call: TRBV30; d_call: -; cdr3_aa: CAWSGPSWGAQYF; cdr3_nt: TGTGCCTGGAGCGGGCCGTCGTGGGGGGCCCAGTACTTC
j_call: TRBJ1-6; clone_size: once; v_call: TRBV19; d_call: -; cdr3_aa: CASSRGQSSRNSPLHF; cdr3_nt: TGTGCCAGTAGCCGCGGACAGTCGTCGAGGAATTCACCCCTCCACTTT
j_call: TRBJ2-1; clone_size: -; v_call: TRBV27; d_call: TRBD1; cdr3_aa: CASQLGQGAYNEQFF; cdr3_nt: TGTGCCAGCCAGCTCGGACAGGGGGCATACAATGAGCAGTTCTTC
j_call: TRBJ2-4; clone_size: -; v_call: TRBV5-6; d_call: -; cdr3_aa: CASSLRMNREGNIQYF; cdr3_nt: TGTGCCAGCAGCCTCCGAATGAACAGGGAAGGAAACATTCAGTACTTC
j_call: TRBJ1-2; clone_size: -; v_call: TRBV5-5; d_call: TRBD1; cdr3_aa: CASSLVGQGDGYTF; cdr3_nt: TGTGCCAGCAGCTTGGTCGGACAGGGGGACGGCTACACCTTC
j_call: TRBJ1-1; clone_size: -; v_call: TRBV10-2; d_call: -; cdr3_aa: CASRPMNTEAFF; cdr3_nt: TGCGCCAGCAGACCCATGAACACTGAAGCTTTCTTT
j_call: TRBJ1-5; clone_size: -; v_call: TRBV11-2; d_call: -; cdr3_aa: CASSSVRDGVNQPQHF; cdr3_nt: TGTGCCAGCAGCTCGGTTCGGGACGGCGTCAATCAGCCCCAGCATTTT
j_call: TRBJ1-1; clone_size: -; v_call: TRBV6-5; d_call: -; cdr3_aa: CASSLEPGTEAFF; cdr3_nt: TGTGCCAGCAGCCTCGAACCGGGGACTGAAGCTTTCTTT
j_call: TRBJ2-1; clone_size: -; v_call: TRBV7-6; d_call: TRBD1; cdr3_aa: CASSLVTGGDRVLSAFTNEQFF; cdr3_nt: TGTGCCAGCAGCTTAGTCACAGGGGGGGACAGGGTGTTATCGGCCTTTACCAATGAGCAGTTCTTC
j_call: TRBJ2-7; clone_size: -; v_call: TRBV2; d_call: TRBD2; cdr3_aa: CASSGASGGRSYEQYF; cdr3_nt: TGTGCCAGCAGTGGAGCTAGCGGGGGCCGTTCCTACGAGCAGTACTTC
j_call: TRBJ2-7; clone_size: -; v_call: TRBV5-1; d_call: TRBD1; cdr3_aa: CASRRLQGVYEQYF; cdr3_nt: TGCGCCAGCAGGAGACTTCAGGGGGTCTACGAGCAGTACTTC
j_call: TRBJ2-5; clone_size: -; v_call: TRBV7-8; d_call: -; cdr3_aa: CASSFGTRGETQYF; cdr3_nt: TGTGCCAGCAGCTTCGGGACCCGAGGGGAGACCCAGTACTTC
j_call: TRBJ1-3; clone_size: -; v_call: TRBV28; d_call: -; cdr3_aa: CASSLLQGHSGNTIYF; cdr3_nt: TGTGCCAGCAGTTTACTGCAGGGACACTCTGGAAACACCATATATTTT
j_call: TRBJ1-5; clone_size: -; v_call: TRBV19; d_call: TRBD1; cdr3_aa: CASSPRDRTNQPQHF; cdr3_nt: TGTGCCAGTAGTCCCCGGGACAGAACAAATCAGCCCCAGCATTTT
j_call: TRBJ2-5; clone_size: -; v_call: TRBV4-2; d_call: -; cdr3_aa: CASSQDWRGGRETQYF; cdr3_nt: TGTGCCAGCAGCCAAGATTGGAGGGGGGGCCGAGAGACCCAGTACTTC
j_call: TRBJ2-1; clone_size: few; v_call: TRBV19; d_call: -; cdr3_aa: CASSILKTPLDEQFF; cdr3_nt: TGTGCCAGTAGTATCTTAAAGACACCCTTGGATGAGCAGTTCTTC
j_call: TRBJ2-1; clone_size: -; v_call: TRBV7-9; d_call: TRBD2; cdr3_aa: CASRRLAGGFSNEQFF; cdr3_nt: TGTGCCAGCAGACGACTAGCGGGGGGATTTAGTAATGAGCAGTTCTTC
j_call: TRBJ1-3; clone_size: few; v_call: TRBV9; d_call: -; cdr3_aa: CASSVISSGNTIYF; cdr3_nt: TGTGCCAGCAGCGTCATCAGCTCTGGAAACACCATATATTTT
j_call: TRBJ2-5; clone_size: -; v_call: TRBV3-1/TRBV3-2; d_call: -; cdr3_aa: CASSQGGETQYF; cdr3_nt: TGTGCCAGCAGCCAAGGGGGAGAGACCCAGTACTTC
j_call: TRBJ2-1; clone_size: -; v_call: TRBV7-2; d_call: TRBD2; cdr3_aa: CASTLTASGGTDEQFF; cdr3_nt: TGTGCCAGCACCTTAACCGCTAGCGGGGGAACAGATGAGCAGTTCTTC
j_call: TRBJ1-3; clone_size: -; v_call: TRBV11-2; d_call: -; cdr3_aa: CASSRGDSGIYF; cdr3_nt: TGTGCCAGCAGCCGGGGAGACTCCGGAATATATTTT
j_call: TRBJ1-1; clone_size: -; v_call: TRBV3-1/TRBV3-2; d_call: TRBD1; cdr3_aa: CASSHRQGADEAFF; cdr3_nt: TGTGCCAGCAGCCATAGACAGGGGGCGGATGAAGCTTTCTTT
j_call: TRBJ2-5; clone_size: once; v_call: TRBV19; d_call: -; cdr3_aa: CASSMSLQETQYF; cdr3_nt: TGTGCCAGTAGTATGAGCCTCCAAGAGACCCAGTACTTC
j_call: TRBJ1-1; clone_size: -; v_call: TRBV6-1; d_call: -; cdr3_aa: CASSEMMGRNTEAFF; cdr3_nt: TGTGCCAGCAGTGAAATGATGGGGAGGAACACTGAAGCTTTCTTT
j_call: TRBJ2-2; clone_size: -; v_call: TRBV2; d_call: -; cdr3_aa: CASSTTKAGELFF; cdr3_nt: TGTGCCAGCAGTACCACGAAAGCCGGGGAGCTGTTTTTT
j_call: TRBJ1-4; clone_size: -; v_call: TRBV18; d_call: TRBD1; cdr3_aa: CASSPTGVGEKLFF; cdr3_nt: TGTGCCAGCTCACCAACAGGGGTTGGCGAAAAACTGTTTTTT
j_call: TRBJ1-1; clone_size: once; v_call: TRBV10-2; d_call: TRBD1; cdr3_aa: CASRSVRPDRGREAFF; cdr3_nt: TGCGCCAGCAGATCCGTCCGGCCCGACAGGGGGCGTGAAGCTTTCTTT
j_call: TRBJ1-5; clone_size: few; v_call: TRBV30; d_call: -; cdr3_aa: CAWSVDENQPQHF; cdr3_nt: TGTGCCTGGAGTGTGGACGAGAATCAGCCCCAGCATTTT
j_call: TRBJ1-1; clone_size: -; v_call: TRBV6-5; d_call: TRBD1; cdr3_aa: CASSKNRDRNTEAFF; cdr3_nt: TGTGCCAGCAGTAAAAACCGGGACAGGAACACTGAAGCTTTCTTT
j_call: TRBJ1-2; clone_size: -; v_call: TRBV2; d_call: -; cdr3_aa: CASSAGGNGYTF; cdr3_nt: TGTGCCAGCTCGGCGGGAGGGAATGGCTACACCTTC
j_call: TRBJ2-2; clone_size: -; v_call: TRBV2; d_call: TRBD2; cdr3_aa: CASSASGGAFGELFF; cdr3_nt: TGTGCCAGCAGCGCTAGCGGGGGGGCCTTCGGGGAGCTGTTTTTT